This TCR beta chain is from a study of T cell repertoires in cytomegalovirus infection. Across the study: In public TCR beta signatures, there were indications of both CMV infection and matching HLA type.

This clonotype was found many times. MiXCR, run by TCRdb on the reads, gives a single entry per CDR3 protein. The profile covers 130,000 or so distinct CDR3 sequences, with 6.5% appearing a single time and roughly 18% taken by the ten largest. The CDR3 has 13 amino acids. The V gene lost 7 bases and the J gene lost 5 bases, with 13 bases spanning the gap. Germline CDR1 reads SGDLS; CDR2 reads YYNGEE. J is TRBJ1-3 and V is TRBV9; D call uncertain. This clonotype was sampled from a human donor in good health (CMV status not recorded). Some clones in this sample may be carry-over from other donors' samples. Sequencing was done on a sample of PBMCs. The CDR3 reads CASALGPRNTIYF. CDR3 nucleotides: TGTGCCAGCGCCCTTGGTCCGAGAAACACCATATATTTT. Combining the CDR3 with reference TRBV9 and TRBJ1-3 gives the whole variable domain DSGVTQTPKHLITATGQRVTLRCSPRSGDLSVYWYQQSLDQGLQFLIQYYNGEERAKGNILERFSAQQFPDLHSELNLSSLELGDSALYFCASALGPRNTIYFGEGSWLTVV.